Below, one T cell receptor (beta chain) is given with its context. As yet, its antigen is unknown. Generated by immunoSEQ multiplex PCR, the TCRdb table keeps only in-frame clones and is missing some. The repertoire holds 42,000 or so clones, with 70% to 90% as singletons. These data belong to a study of PD-1 blockade in classical Hodgkin lymphoma. Overall study results and limits: TCR diversity rose significantly by C4D1 in CD4+ but not CD8+ cells.

There are 11 residues in the CDR3. Germline lookup yields CDR1 SGDLS and CDR2 YYNGEE. Trimming took off 7 bases at V and 1 base at J, with 3 bases between the two ends. Relapse after autologous stem cell transplantation occurred in every patient, and brentuximab vedotin exposure varied. When best responses were assessed, they were complete response, partial response or progressive disease. Sample: peripheral blood mononuclear cells (PBMCs), taken before the second cycle of nivolumab. The chain recombines TRBV9 with TRBJ2-1, with D hard to call. This clonotype was sampled from a human donor with classical Hodgkin lymphoma. The CDR3 spells CASGSYNEQFF. The CDR3 DNA reads as TGTGCCAGCGGATCCTACAATGAGCAGTTCTTC. Complete variable domain (other parts from reference TRBV9 and TRBJ2-1): DSGVTQTPKHLITATGQRVTLRCSPRSGDLSVYWYQQSLDQGLQFLIQYYNGEERAKGNILERFSAQQFPDLHSELNLSSLELGDSALYFCASGSYNEQFFGPGTRLTVL.